These 30 T cell receptor beta chains originate from one sample sequenced in a study of blood T cell repertoires in COVID-19 (dated by TCRdb to the early 2020s). Libraries were prepared through the immunoSEQ multiplex PCR assay. TCRdb holds this immuneACCESS table with in-frame rearrangements only. Some clones are missing; in checked studies, unresolved V genes explain under half, and the rest has no known cause. Within this sample are 65,000 or so clones, with over 75% of them counted one time only. Of the sample, more than 12% falls within the top ten clones. Material: peripheral blood. Receptors were obtained from a man of 80 years or more with acute or convalescent COVID-19.

This clone was picked up a small number of times. The identical CDR3 is also encoded by other nucleotide sequences in the sample. The rearrangement joins TRBV19 to TRBJ1-6, with a weak D call TRBD1 (5 bases). CDR1 and CDR2 from the germline V gene are LNHDA and SQIVND (reference sequence). Trimming left V 3 bases short and J 8 bases short, with 8 bases between. The CDR3 totals 13 residues. CDR3 in DNA: TGTGCCAGTAGTATGGTCAGGGATTCACCCCTCCACTTT. Translating gives CASSMVRDSPLHF.

The V call is TRBV4-1, the J call TRBJ2-7; D might be TRBD2 (5 bases). Trimming pared 0 bases from V and 6 bases from J, leaving 9 bases between. The length of the CDR3 is 13 residues. The germline V gene encodes CDR1 MGHRA and CDR2 YSYEKL. The CDR3 nucleotides read TGCGCCAGCAGCCAAGAAGCGGTCTTCGAGCAGTACTTC. As protein: CASSQEAVFEQYF.

V is TRBV11-2 and J is TRBJ2-5, with D perhaps matching TRBD2 (5 bases). The CDR3 extends over 16 amino acids. Trimming left V 5 bases short and J 2 bases short, with 18 bases between. Per the germline V gene, CDR1 is SGHAT and CDR2 is FQNNGV. DNA of the CDR3: TGTGCCAGCAGCACCTCGGACGGACTTGGGCAAGAGACCCAGTACTTC. This gives the protein CASSTSDGLGQETQYF. Drawing the rest from reference TRBV11-2 and TRBJ2-5, the complete variable domain is EAGVAQSPRYKIIEKRQSVAFWCNPISGHATLYWYQQILGQGPKLLIQFQNNGVVDDSQLPKDRFSAERLKGVDSTLKIQPAKLEDSAVYLCASSTSDGLGQETQYFGPGTRLLVL.

V gene TRBV5-1 combines with J gene TRBJ1-6, with unresolved D. Germline loops: CDR1 SGHRS, CDR2 YFSETQ. The CDR3 length is 16 residues. Deletions cut 0 bases from V and 5 bases from J, with 12 bases between. DNA of the CDR3: TGCGCCAGCAGCTTGGACACGCTTCAAAATAATTCACCCCTCCACTTT. It codes for CASSLDTLQNNSPLHF.

This clone has just a few counts. This sequence joins TRBV6-5 and TRBJ2-7; possibly TRBD1 for D (5 bases). The length of the CDR3 is 14 residues. The V gene's germline CDR1 is MNHEY and CDR2 SVGAGI. V was shortened by 3 bases and J by 2 bases, with 11 bases between the two germline ends. CDR3: CASSYRRVAYEQYF. Here the CDR3 DNA reads TGTGCCAGCAGTTATCGCAGGGTAGCCTACGAGCAGTACTTC.

The gene calls are TRBV4-1 and TRBJ1-2; D may be TRBD1 (6 bases). The CDR3 totals 15 residues. Germline V gene sequence: CDR1 MGHRA, CDR2 YSYEKL. V was shortened by 4 bases and J by 5 bases, with 17 bases between the two germline ends. CDR3 in amino acids: CASSLAGQPPYGYTF. CDR3 DNA: TGCGCCAGCAGCCTGGCCGGACAGCCACCGTATGGCTACACCTTC.

The chain combines TRBV21-1 with TRBJ2-7; the tabulated D call, TRBD1, remains unverified against the DNA. TRBV21-1 has pseudogene status. CDR3 length: 16 amino acids. The CDR3 spells CASSKDTGQGTYEQYF. CDR3 nucleotide sequence: TGTGCCAGCAGCAAAGATACGGGACAGGGAACCTACGAGCAGTACTTC.

The chain uses TRBV18 and TRBJ1-5; no clear D. Germline V gene lookup returns CDR1 KGHSH and CDR2 LQKENI. The CDR3 extends over 13 amino acids. The V gene lost 2 bases and the J gene lost 4 bases, with 6 bases spanning the gap. The CDR3 region has the DNA TGTGCCAGCTCACCAGGGCTGAATCAGCCCCAGCATTTT. Its translation: CASSPGLNQPQHF.

The J gene is TRBJ1-1, the V gene TRBV7-8, with D tentatively TRBD1 (5 bases). The CDR3 covers 14 residues. CDR1 and CDR2 (germline): SGHVS, FQNEAQ. V lost 7 bases and J lost 1, with 13 bases in between. CDR3 DNA: TGTGCCAGCACCCCGGGGGGTGCGAACACTGAAGCTTTCTTT. Translation: CASTPGGANTEAFF.

The chain carries TRBV5-6 and TRBJ1-1, with 9 bases aligning to TRBD1. CDR1 is SGHDT, CDR2 YYEEEE, per germline. This CDR3 is 13 amino acids long. V was pared by 7 bases and J by 1 base, with 2 bases of the junction left unmatched. CDR3: CASGTGQNTEAFF. CDR3 bases: TGTGCCAGCGGGACAGGGCAGAACACTGAAGCTTTCTTT.

This chain uses TRBV3-1 (or the pseudogene TRBV3-2) with TRBJ1-2; the match to TRBD1 covers 7 bases. V was clipped by 5 bases and J by 1 base; unmatched bases: 7. CDR1 is LGHDT and CDR2 is YNNKEL in the germline V gene (reference sequence). This CDR3 has 15 residues. CDR3 nucleotides: TGTGCCAGCAGCATGTTAGACAGGGATAACTATGGCTACACCTTC. It is translated as CASSMLDRDNYGYTF.

The chain combines TRBV2 with TRBJ2-7; TRBD1 agrees at 7 bases. From germline, CDR1 is SNHLY and CDR2 FYNNEI. V lost 5 bases, J lost 4 bases, and 11 bases stayed unmatched. This CDR3 region has 15 residues. In DNA form, the CDR3 reads TGTGCCAGCAGTTGGGACAGCCTCAAAAAATACGAGCAGTACTTC. Amino acids: CASSWDSLKKYEQYF.

This chain joins TRBV27 and TRBJ2-7, with 9 bases matching TRBD2. The V gene end was trimmed by 5 bases and the J gene end by 2 bases; junction bases not matched to a gene: 13. CDR1 MNHEY and CDR2 SMNVEV come from the germline V gene (reference sequence). This CDR3 contains 17 residues. The CDR3, as DNA: TGTGCCAGCAGTCCGCACTTCCCTAGCGGGACGACCTACGAGCAGTACTTC. It specifies CASSPHFPSGTTYEQYF.

V is TRBV19 and J is TRBJ2-3; the D gene is possibly TRBD1 (6 bases). There are 18 residues in the CDR3. V gave up 4 bases and J gave up 3 bases, with 23 bases separating them. Germline CDR1 LNHDA, CDR2 SQIVND (reference sequence). In nucleotides, the CDR3 is TGTGCCAGTAGTAGAAAACAAGGGGGAGTCGGCACTACAGATACGCAGTATTTT. Translating it yields CASSRKQGGVGTTDTQYF.

This clone has just a few counts. The V gene is TRBV27, the J gene TRBJ1-1, with 8 bases identical to TRBD1. Germline V gene sequence: CDR1 MNHEY, CDR2 SMNVEV (reference sequence). After removal of 3 bases from V and 6 bases from J, the junction contained 6 bases not matched to a gene. The length of the CDR3 is 14 residues. The CDR3 here is CASSLGRGLSEAFF. For the CDR3, the DNA is TGTGCCAGCAGTTTGGGCAGGGGGCTATCTGAAGCTTTCTTT.

The chain has TRBV2 and TRBJ1-1, with D uncertain. There are 13 residues in the CDR3. Germline loops: CDR1 SNHLY, CDR2 FYNNEI. Trimming took 6 bases from V and 3 from J, leaving 11 bases between them. The CDR3 DNA is TGTGCCAGCAGCAACAGAGCGGACACTGAAGCTTTCTTT. It is translated as CASSNRADTEAFF.

The V and J genes are TRBV13 and TRBJ2-2, with D possibly matching TRBD2 (6 bases). V lost 5 bases, J lost 2 bases, and 15 bases lay in between. From germline, CDR1 is PRHDT and CDR2 FYEKMQ (reference sequence). The CDR3 loop spans 16 amino acids. CDR3 residues: CASSPLFAGNTGELFF. CDR3 nucleotides: TGTGCCAGCAGCCCGCTCTTCGCGGGAAACACCGGGGAGCTGTTTTTT.

This clone was counted only a few times. The rearrangement joins TRBV7-9 to TRBJ1-6; unclear D gene. Germline CDR1 is SEHNR and CDR2 is FQNEAQ (reference sequence). The V gene lost 11 bases and the J gene lost 7 bases, with 15 bases spanning the gap. CDR3 length equals 13 residues. CDR3 DNA: TGTGCCGGCTCTGCCGCGGCAAATTCACCCCTCCACTTT. Translation: CAGSAAANSPLHF.

This sequence joins TRBV6-5 and TRBJ1-5, with 7 bases that match TRBD1. The V gene's germline CDR1 is MNHEY and CDR2 SVGAGI. The length of the CDR3 is 15 residues. The junction had 4 bases not matched to a gene; V was cut back by 3 bases and J by 2 bases. CDR3 loop: CASSYRQGGNQPQHF. CDR3 DNA: TGTGCCAGCAGTTATCGACAGGGCGGCAATCAGCCCCAGCATTTT.

This chain uses TRBV9 with TRBJ2-3; TRBD2 matches at 12 bases. The CDR3 sequence is 19 residues long. V lost 3 bases to trimming and J lost 0 bases; unmatched junction nucleotides: 11. Looked up from germline, CDR1 is SGDLS and CDR2 is YYNGEE. The CDR3 here is CASSAPPGLAGLSTDTQYF. CDR3 DNA sequence: TGTGCCAGCAGCGCCCCCCCGGGACTAGCGGGCCTCAGCACAGATACGCAGTATTTT.

V is TRBV5-6 and J is TRBJ1-2, with 7 bases identical to TRBD1. There are 13 residues in the CDR3. CDR1 is SGHDT, CDR2 YYEEEE, per germline. The J segment lost 7 bases and the V segment lost 4 bases, leaving 7 bases of the junction unmatched. The CDR3 loop reads CASSMGQPTGYTF. CDR3 bases: TGTGCCAGCAGCATGGGACAGCCCACTGGCTACACCTTC.

The chain links TRBV7-9 to TRBJ2-2; 7 bases are a match to TRBD1. The V and J ends lost 5 bases and 7 bases, in that order; junction bases with no gene match: 4. The CDR3 spans 13 residues. Germline CDR1 reads SEHNR; CDR2 reads FQNEAQ (reference sequence). CDR3 protein: CASSLRGIGELFF. As DNA, the CDR3 is TGTGCCAGCAGCCTCAGGGGGATCGGGGAGCTGTTTTTT.

This chain joins TRBV18 and TRBJ1-1; no definite D call. Germline V gene sequence: CDR1 KGHSH, CDR2 LQKENI. The length of the CDR3 is 16 residues. V lost 3 bases to trimming and J lost 1 base, with 15 bases between them. CDR3 loop: CASSPRRTPSNTEAFF. The CDR3 bases are TGTGCCAGCTCACCCCGGAGGACTCCTTCGAACACTGAAGCTTTCTTT. The complete variable domain, with remaining parts taken from reference TRBV18 and TRBJ1-1, reads NAGVMQNPRHLVRRRGQEARLRCSPMKGHSHVYWYRQLPEEGLKFMVYLQKENIIDESGMPKERFSAEFPKEGPSILRIQQVVRGDSAAYFCASSPRRTPSNTEAFFGQGTRLTVV.

V usage is TRBV2 and J usage is TRBJ1-1; no clear D gene. The CDR3 is 12 amino acids. V lost 6 bases to trimming and J lost 3 bases, with 8 bases between them. CDR1 SNHLY and CDR2 FYNNEI come from the germline V gene. CDR3 nucleotides: TGTGCCAGCAGGGAGGGAGACACTGAAGCTTTCTTT. Encoded protein: CASREGDTEAFF.

The chain couples TRBV18 to TRBJ2-4; 12 nucleotides match TRBD1. This CDR3 is 21 amino acids long. The V and J ends lost 2 bases and 0 bases, in that order; junction bases with no gene match: 14. Germline CDR1 reads KGHSH; CDR2 reads LQKENI. This CDR3 is CASSPGTGGQYLVLAKNIQYF. The CDR3 nucleotides read TGTGCCAGCTCACCAGGGACAGGGGGCCAATACCTTGTTCTAGCCAAAAACATTCAGTACTTC.

CDR3 protein: CASRTAGGQDTQYF. The CDR3 nucleotides read TGTGCCAGCAGGACAGCGGGGGGCCAAGATACGCAGTATTTT. V and J are TRBV6-5 and TRBJ2-3; 9 nucleotides line up with TRBD2. Germline V lookup: CDR1 MNHEY, CDR2 SVGAGI. The CDR3 totals 14 residues. V gave up 6 bases and J gave up 5 bases; unmatched junction bases: 6.

This clone has a single count. The gene calls are TRBV5-1 and TRBJ2-3; TRBD1 aligns across 8 bases. CDR1 is SGHRS, CDR2 YFSETQ, per germline. V was clipped by 1 base and J by 4 bases; unmatched bases: 5. The CDR3 is 15 residues long. CDR3 nucleotide sequence: TGCGCCAGCAGCTTGTCAGGGGGCCTGGCAGATACGCAGTATTTT. Translating gives CASSLSGGLADTQYF.

This rearrangement joins TRBV18 to TRBJ1-2; TRBD1 agrees at 10 bases. CDR1 and CDR2 from the germline V gene are KGHSH and LQKENI. CDR3 length equals 15 residues. Germline trimming cut 3 bases from V and 7 bases from J; bases unmatched to any gene: 8. The CDR3 nucleotides are TGTGCCAGCTCACCCGGGACAGGGGATAGAGGTGGCTACACCTTC. Protein sequence: CASSPGTGDRGGYTF. Drawing the rest from reference TRBV18 and TRBJ1-2, the complete variable domain is NAGVMQNPRHLVRRRGQEARLRCSPMKGHSHVYWYRQLPEEGLKFMVYLQKENIIDESGMPKERFSAEFPKEGPSILRIQQVVRGDSAAYFCASSPGTGDRGGYTFGSGTRLTVV.

This clone was seen at least ten times. J is TRBJ2-1 and V is TRBV2; D gene uncertain. The CDR3 is 14 amino acids. The V end lost 2 bases, the J end lost 0 bases, and 5 bases lay between the germline ends. Germline V gene lookup returns CDR1 SNHLY and CDR2 FYNNEI. For the CDR3, the DNA is TGTGCCAGCAGTGAAATCAGCTCCTACAATGAGCAGTTCTTC. Translation: CASSEISSYNEQFF. The entire variable domain, with the rest obtained from reference TRBV2 and TRBJ2-1, is as follows: EPEVTQTPSHQVTQMGQEVILRCVPISNHLYFYWYRQILGQKVEFLVSFYNNEISEKSEIFDDQFSVERPDGSNFTLKIRSTKLEDSAMYFCASSEISSYNEQFFGPGTRLTVL.

The chain uses TRBV7-3 and TRBJ2-3; possible D gene TRBD2, 6 bases. Trimming removed 2 bases at V and 5 bases at J, with 14 bases between. Germline loops: CDR1 SGHTA, CDR2 FQGTGA. This CDR3 spans 15 amino acids. The CDR3 spells CASSLGRTGGDTQYF. The CDR3 nucleotides read TGTGCCAGCAGCTTAGGGAGAACCGGGGGAGATACGCAGTATTTT.